These T cell receptor beta chains were read from a single sample in a study of T cells in Graves' hyperthyroidism and ophthalmopathy. MiXCR, run by TCRdb on the multiplex PCR reads, gives a single entry per CDR3 protein. The repertoire holds some 800,000 distinct CDR3 sequences, with 38% as singletons. Sequencing was carried out using blood. The receptors derive from a man younger than 35 with Graves' hyperthyroidism. Each CDR3 is given with its conserved first and last residue.

16,TRBJ1-2,TRBV6-5,CASSQDGAGASGGYTF
15,TRBJ1-1,TRBV7-9,CASSSHRGVVTEAFF
16,TRBJ1-3,TRBV4-3,CASSQDWEGSGNTIYF
13,TRBJ1-2,TRBV19,CASRPGGLDGYTF
14,TRBJ1-1,TRBV7-2,CASSFGQSGTEAFF
13,TRBJ2-2,TRBV2,CASKLRETGELFF
12,TRBJ1-2,TRBV7-2,CASSWARDGYTF
15,TRBJ2-5,TRBV20-1,CMFVPHQGIQETQYF
16,TRBJ2-5,TRBV7-2,CASSQLLAGGRETQYF
15,TRBJ1-2,TRBV25-1,CASSPPGDRENSYTF
14,TRBJ2-2,TRBV15,CATAGQGSTGELFF
17,TRBJ1-1,TRBV19,CASSPRNEDREITEAFF
15,TRBJ2-5,TRBV29-1,CSAPPGTGREETQYF
12,TRBJ2-7,TRBV29-1,CSVERLSDEQYF
12,TRBJ1-1,TRBV6-1,CASSRPDGEAFF
13,TRBJ1-6,TRBV19,CASSTSPYSPLHF
14,TRBJ1-1,TRBV5-1,CASSRRFPNTEAFF
9,TRBJ2-7,TRBV25-1,CARQGPFAF
17,TRBJ2-5,TRBV6-5,CASSYSIGSGDRETQYF
13,TRBJ2-5,TRBV29-1,CSVEQGTAETQYF
13,TRBJ1-6,TRBV10-3,CAISDIDNSPLHF
13,TRBJ1-1,TRBV19,CASTVDRGNEAFF
15,TRBJ1-5,TRBV6-6,CASSYGQGGSQPQHF
14,TRBJ1-2,TRBV6-5,CASSYSGGWNGYTF
15,TRBJ2-7,TRBV7-9,CASSLDEQPLWEQYF
15,TRBJ2-7,TRBV7-9,CASTLDGTGGDEQYF
14,TRBJ2-5,TRBV7-9,CASSPGAVQETQYF
14,TRBJ2-7,TRBV20-1,CSAFRDRVTYEQYF